This section outlines one T cell receptor (beta chain) sequence together with its context. Its antigen remains unknown. The sample comes from a study of post-analysis software for immune sequencing data. Turning to the study itself: Courses of disease covered relapsing-remitting, secondary progressive and progressive-relapsing multiple sclerosis. Findings of the study overall: Five TRBV segments were more frequent in patients than controls; TRBV5-6, TRBV5-1 and TRBV20-1 belonged to this group. Multiple sclerosis patients showed significantly lower normalized Chao1 diversity than controls did.

Each TCR beta cDNA library carried unique molecular identifiers. MiXCR, run by TCRdb on the PCR reads, gives a single entry per CDR3 protein. This table holds 600,000 to 750,000 distinct CDR3 sequences, over 45% found once. This CDR3 spans 11 amino acids. The V segment lost 11 bases and the J segment 6 bases; nucleotides outside the gene matches: 5. In germline, CDR1 is ENHRY, CDR2 SYGVKD. Source material: blood. This clonotype was sampled from a girl aged 2 to 10 with multiple sclerosis. V is TRBV10-3 and J is TRBJ1-2; 8 bases agree with TRBD1. CDR3 DNA sequence: TGTGCCGCATTGACAGGGGATGGCTACACCTTC. Its translation: CAALTGDGYTF.